The clone carrying this TCR beta chain was seen only a few times. Its matching antigen is unknown. V was cut by 6 bases and J by 2 bases, with 26 bases left in between. The CDR3 has 18 amino acids. The germline V gene encodes CDR1 MNHEY and CDR2 SVGEGT. This record comes from a study of T-cell memory formation after mild COVID-19. Sample barcodes and UMIs were carried by the TCR alpha and TCR beta cDNA libraries that 5'RACE generated with constant-segment primers. TCRdb ran MiXCR on the 5' RACE reads and lists one entry per CDR3 protein. The sample holds hundreds of thousands of distinct CDR3 sequences; just over 20% are singletons and the top ten take around 12%. Broader study findings: Pre-infection memory harbored some responding clones, suggesting cross-reactive memory joined. Clones that contracted from day 15 to 85 were balanced CD4/CD8, while later expanders leaned CD4+.

The sample was PBMCs or a T cell subset sorted from them (not recorded which). The sequence was obtained from an adult woman who had mild COVID-19 (a few samples of this study predate the infection). Cell type and time point are not known. This rearrangement joins TRBV6-2 or TRBV6-3 to TRBJ2-7, with D perhaps TRBD1 (5 bases). The CDR3 bases are TGTGCCAGCAGCCTACGCGAAAACCAGGGTTCCCTCCCCTACGAGCAGTACTTC. It yields the protein CASSLRENQGSLPYEQYF.